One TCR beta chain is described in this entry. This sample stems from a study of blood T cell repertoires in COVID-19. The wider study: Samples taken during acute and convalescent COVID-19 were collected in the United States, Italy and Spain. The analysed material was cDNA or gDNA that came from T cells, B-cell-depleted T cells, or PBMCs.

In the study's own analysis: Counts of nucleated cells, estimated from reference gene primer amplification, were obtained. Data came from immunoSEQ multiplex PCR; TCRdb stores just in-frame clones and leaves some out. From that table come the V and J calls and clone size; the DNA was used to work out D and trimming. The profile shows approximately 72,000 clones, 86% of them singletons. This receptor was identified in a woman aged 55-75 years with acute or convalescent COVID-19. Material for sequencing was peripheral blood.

The CDR3 here is CASSGGRGATGELFF. CDR3 DNA: TGTGCCAGCAGTGGGGGGAGGGGGGCCACCGGGGAGCTGTTTTTT. This sequence joins TRBV25-1 and TRBJ2-2; the D gene is possibly TRBD2 (7 bases). V lost 4 bases to trimming and J lost 4 bases, with 13 bases between them. The CDR3 consists of 15 residues. Looked up from germline, CDR1 is MGHDK and CDR2 is SYGVNS.